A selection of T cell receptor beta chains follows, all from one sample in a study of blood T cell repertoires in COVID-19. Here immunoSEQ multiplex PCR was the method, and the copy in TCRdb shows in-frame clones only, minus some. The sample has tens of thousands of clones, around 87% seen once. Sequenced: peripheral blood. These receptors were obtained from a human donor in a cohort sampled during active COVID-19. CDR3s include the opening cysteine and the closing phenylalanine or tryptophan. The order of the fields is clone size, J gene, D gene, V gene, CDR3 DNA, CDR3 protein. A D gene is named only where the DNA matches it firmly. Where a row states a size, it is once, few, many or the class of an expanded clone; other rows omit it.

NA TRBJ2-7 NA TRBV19 TGTGCCAGTAGTATCCAGAGAGGGGGCTACGAGCAGTACTTC CASSIQRGGYEQYF
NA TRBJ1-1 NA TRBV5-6 TGTGCCAGCAGCTTCGAGCAGGGGCGATTGAACACTGAAGCTTTCTTT CASSFEQGRLNTEAFF
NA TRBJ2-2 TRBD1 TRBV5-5 TGTGCCAGCAGCGGGACAGGGTCCACCGGGGAGCTGTTTTTT CASSGTGSTGELFF
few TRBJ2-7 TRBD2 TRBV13 TGTGCCAGCAGCTTGCCGGGGGGCTCCTACGAGCAGTACTTC CASSLPGGSYEQYF
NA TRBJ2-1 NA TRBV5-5 TGTGCCAGCAGCAAACAGAATGAGCAGTTCTTC CASSKQNEQFF
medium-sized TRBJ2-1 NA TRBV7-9 TGTGCCAGCATCGCGGGGTTTTCCTACAATGAGCAGTTCTTC CASIAGFSYNEQFF
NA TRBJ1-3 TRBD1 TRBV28 TGTGCCAGCAGAACCCCGGGACAGGGGGCTGGAAACACCATATATTTT CASRTPGQGAGNTIYF
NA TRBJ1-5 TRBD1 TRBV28 TGTGCCAGCAGTCCGACCGGGACAGTTAATCAGCCCCAGCATTTT CASSPTGTVNQPQHF
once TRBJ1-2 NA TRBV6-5 TGTGCCAGCAGTTATTCCGGGAGGAATATTAATGGCTACACCTTC CASSYSGRNINGYTF
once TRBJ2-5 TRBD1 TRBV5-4 TGTGCCAGCAGCTTGGACAGGGGAGAGACCCAGTACTTC CASSLDRGETQYF
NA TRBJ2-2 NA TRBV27 TGTGCCAGCACCCCCAGTGGGCCGGGGACCGGGGAGCTGTTTTTT CASTPSGPGTGELFF
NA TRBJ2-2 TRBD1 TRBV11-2 TGTGCCAGCAGCCTGGGACAGCAGACCGGGGAGCTGTTTTTT CASSLGQQTGELFF
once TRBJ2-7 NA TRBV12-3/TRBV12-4 TGTGCCAGCAGTCCATTGACAGAGCAGTACTTC CASSPLTEQYF
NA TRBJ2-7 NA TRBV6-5 TGTGCCAGCAGTTTCGACAGGAGCTCCTACGAGCAGTACTTC CASSFDRSSYEQYF
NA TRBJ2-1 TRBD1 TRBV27 TGTGCCAGCAGTCCTAGACAGGGGGCAATGGTTGAGCAGTTCTTC CASSPRQGAMVEQFF
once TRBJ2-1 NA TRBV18 TGTGCCAGCTCACCAACGACTTTCGAGCAGTTCTTC CASSPTTFEQFF
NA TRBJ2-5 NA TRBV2 TGTGCCAGCAGTGGTAGAAGAGAGACCCAGTACTTC CASSGRRETQYF